These T cell receptor beta chains were read from a single sample in a study of shared clonotypes between healthy human individuals. TCRdb's copy holds only in-frame clones and misses some; the assay was immunoSEQ multiplex PCR. This sample yields about 2.4 million clones, of which more than 90% are seen a single time; over 0.12% belongs to the top ten. Sample: naive CD4+ T cells sorted from blood. The receptors come from a man between 18 and 29 years old in good health. Both conserved end residues are part of each CDR3.

J gene	V gene	CDR3 protein
TRBJ2-3	TRBV5-1	CASSLPIAGDTQYF
TRBJ2-5	TRBV13	CASSNAGTPQGETQYF
TRBJ2-5	TRBV5-1	CASSLPTGQETRYF
TRBJ2-6	TRBV6-5	CASSSPYRSGANVLTF
TRBJ2-7	TRBV18	CASSPRSGRGHEQYF
TRBJ2-3	TRBV27	CASSLWESTDTQYF
TRBJ2-3	TRBV5-1	CASSLDRRLPSTDTQYF
TRBJ2-4	TRBV21-1	CASSKARAPLAKNIQYF
TRBJ2-7	TRBV11-1	CASSLVPSGGIYEQYF
TRBJ1-1	TRBV6-1	CASSANDRGQGGPFF
TRBJ2-1	TRBV10-3	CAISGTGIGNNEQFF
TRBJ2-1	TRBV10-3	CAISGGLAEQFF
TRBJ2-7	TRBV18	CASSPGTGRYEQYF
TRBJ1-1	TRBV28	CASSTLPTEAFF
TRBJ2-3	TRBV2	CASSRRAESGGFTDTQYF
TRBJ2-1	TRBV28	CASSTRRAGTGHGNEQFF
TRBJ2-7	TRBV19	CASSNRGMGYEQYF
TRBJ2-7	TRBV6-6	CASSSNLLAGGGEQYF
TRBJ2-3	TRBV4-3	CASSQGAWESLGDTQYF
TRBJ1-6	TRBV30	CAWSAGQYSYNSPLHF
TRBJ1-4	TRBV27	CASGYRVTNEKLFF
TRBJ2-3	TRBV18	CASSPVADTQYF
TRBJ2-3	TRBV19	CASTQSDRAWDTQYF
TRBJ1-1	TRBV9	CASSVLQGGITEAFF
TRBJ2-5	TRBV5-1	CASSWTNQETQYF
TRBJ1-1	TRBV18	CASSPSGQVNTEAFF
TRBJ1-2	TRBV5-1	CASSLEGGGNYGYTF
TRBJ2-2	TRBV7-3	CASSSDSANTGELFF
TRBJ1-6	TRBV25-1	CASSEYYRVNSPLHF
TRBJ1-1	TRBV30	CAWSVEGDSVNTEAFF
TRBJ1-6	TRBV2	CASSVRGPLHF
TRBJ2-3	TRBV10-3	CAIRLYTPGTSVADTQYF
TRBJ1-1	TRBV28	CASSQEHTEAFF
TRBJ1-5	TRBV15	CATSRTTGGIKPQHF
TRBJ2-3	TRBV5-1	CASSLAPGRYTDTQYF
TRBJ2-2	TRBV19	CASSPGLAGLTGELFF
TRBJ1-4	TRBV18	CASSRDRSNEKLFF
TRBJ1-2	TRBV7-9	CASSLVGRGYTF
TRBJ1-3	TRBV27	CASRQGAAGNTIYF
TRBJ2-5	TRBV27	CASSTATGLQETQYF
TRBJ2-5	TRBV30	CAWTKGPLLMAQYF
TRBJ1-2	TRBV10-3	CAISEAGQNYGYTF
TRBJ2-7	TRBV2	CASSSQGEDYEQYF
TRBJ2-7	TRBV11-1	CASSHLDYPPPYEQYF
TRBJ1-1	TRBV4-1	CASSQGVALVDTEAFF
TRBJ1-2	TRBV11-2	CASSLQGVGGYTF
TRBJ1-6	TRBV28	CASRGTGTLYSPLHF
TRBJ2-3	TRBV11-3	CASSGDYTDTQYF
TRBJ1-2	TRBV5-3	CARSLARAARLAGDGYTF
TRBJ2-2	TRBV6-6	CASSYSGVGELFF
TRBJ2-7	TRBV27	CASSTGLAGTYEQYF
TRBJ1-2	TRBV30	CAFEGGLGYTF
TRBJ2-1	TRBV27	CASSLESPGNEQFF
TRBJ2-3	TRBV7-8	CASSSMGERRADTQYF